This passage covers 6 T cell receptor beta chains from one sample sequenced in a study of cytomegalovirus exposure and HLA in healthy donors (dated by TCRdb to 2016 to 2017). The library relied on the immunoSEQ multiplex PCR assay. Held by TCRdb, this immuneACCESS table contains in-frame sequences only and omits some clones. Under half of the omission traces to an unresolved V gene where checked; the cause of the rest is unknown. For this sample the table gives about 170,000 clones, of which more than 75% were detected only once. The top ten clonotypes cover approximately 2.4% of the sample. Input material: PBMCs. These receptors originate from a man between 18 and 35 years old in good health and CMV-seropositive.

The rearrangement uses TRBV11-2 and TRBJ2-3; 7 bases map to TRBD2. This CDR3 region has 16 residues. The V and J ends lost 5 bases and 0 bases, in that order; junction bases with no gene match: 8. CDR1 is SGHAT and CDR2 is FQNNGV in the germline V gene. DNA for the CDR3: TGTGCCAGCAGCCCTCTGTGGGGGGGAAGCACAGATACGCAGTATTTT. Protein: CASSPLWGGSTDTQYF.

The V gene is TRBV29-1, the J gene TRBJ2-6, with a possible D match to TRBD1 (6 bases). The CDR3 loop spans 17 amino acids. The germline CDR1 and CDR2 sequences are SQVTM and ANQGSEA. Trimming pared 6 bases from V and 0 bases from J, leaving 18 bases between. The CDR3 sequence: CSVRTGTPFSGANVLTF. The CDR3 DNA follows: TGCAGCGTCCGGACCGGGACACCCTTCTCTGGGGCCAACGTCCTGACTTTC.

This chain joins TRBV4-1 and TRBJ1-3; TRBD1 is a possible D gene (6 bases). Germline CDR1 is MGHRA and CDR2 is YSYEKL. The CDR3 loop spans 17 amino acids. Deletions cut 4 bases from V and 0 bases from J, with 16 bases between. CDR3: CASSRGQRLGSGNTIYF. The CDR3 DNA reads TGCGCCAGCAGCCGGGGACAACGCCTAGGCTCTGGAAACACCATATATTTT.

V and J are TRBV27 and TRBJ2-3; D gene uncertain. Germline assignment: CDR1 MNHEY and CDR2 SMNVEV (reference sequence). Trimming removed 2 bases at V and 2 bases at J, with 11 bases between. This CDR3 region has 15 residues. The CDR3 sequence is CASSLARVNTDTQYF. CDR3 nucleotides: TGTGCCAGCAGTTTAGCTCGAGTAAACACAGATACGCAGTATTTT.

This clone was observed a single time. The V and J genes are TRBV5-4 and TRBJ2-5, with TRBD2 identical over 11 bases. This CDR3 spans 17 amino acids. Trimming at V came to 0 bases and at J to 4 bases, leaving 8 bases not matched to a gene. Germline V CDR1 and CDR2: SGHNT, YYREEE (reference sequence). The CDR3 DNA reads as TGTGCCAGCAGCTTGGATGGTCTAGCGGGAGGTGGAGAGACCCAGTACTTC. Translated, it gives CASSLDGLAGGGETQYF.

The gene calls are TRBV5-1 and TRBJ2-7; TRBD2 aligns across 7 bases. The CDR3 is 17 amino acids. Per germline, CDR1 SGHRS and CDR2 YFSETQ. The trim removed 0 bases at V and 0 bases at J, leaving 9 bases unmatched. Here the CDR3 DNA reads TGCGCCAGCAGCTTGGCCGGACTAGTCTCCACCTCCTACGAGCAGTACTTC. Amino acid sequence: CASSLAGLVSTSYEQYF.